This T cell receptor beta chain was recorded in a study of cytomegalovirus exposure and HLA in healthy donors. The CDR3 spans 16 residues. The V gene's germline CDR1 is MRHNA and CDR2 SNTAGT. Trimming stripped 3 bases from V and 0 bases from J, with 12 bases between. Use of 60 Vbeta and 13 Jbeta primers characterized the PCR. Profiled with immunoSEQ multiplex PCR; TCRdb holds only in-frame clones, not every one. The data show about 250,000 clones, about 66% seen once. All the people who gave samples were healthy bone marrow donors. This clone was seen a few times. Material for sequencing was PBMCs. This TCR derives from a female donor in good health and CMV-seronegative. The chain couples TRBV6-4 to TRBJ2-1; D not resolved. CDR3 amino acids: CASSEYLLSSYNEQFF. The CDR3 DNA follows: TGTGCCAGCAGTGAATATCTGCTTAGCTCCTACAATGAGCAGTTCTTC.